This T cell receptor beta chain originates from a study of T-cell memory formation after mild COVID-19. For this clonotype: Its antigen is unknown.

TCR alpha and TCR beta cDNA libraries carrying sample barcodes and UMIs were produced by 5'RACE using constant-segment primers. TCRdb re-called the 5' RACE reads through MiXCR, storing one row per CDR3 protein. The profile shows approximately 180,000 distinct CDR3 sequences, approximately 16% of them singletons. This CDR3 region has 12 residues. Trimming shortened V by 4 bases and J by 16 bases, and 18 bases separated the two germline ends. Germline CDR1 is SGHNT and CDR2 is YYREEE (reference sequence). Study observations and caveats: The authors did not confirm SARS-CoV-2 specificity of second-wave clones peaking day 37. Some responding clones appeared in pre-infection memory, suggesting cross-reactive memory joined.

This clonotype was sampled from an adult woman who had mild COVID-19 (a few samples of this study predate the infection). Cell type and time point are not known. The sample taken for sequencing was PBMCs or a T cell subset sorted from them (not recorded which). This chain joins TRBV5-4 and TRBJ2-1, with D possibly TRBD2 on 6 matching bases. The CDR3 reads CASSPWRGLVFF. Here the CDR3 DNA reads TGTGCCAGCAGCCCTTGGCGGGGCCTCGTTTTCTTC.